Listed here are 8 T cell receptor beta chains from one sample, sequenced in a study of post-analysis software for immune sequencing data (dated by TCRdb to between 2015 and 2016). The study at large found these results: A handful of TRBV segments, including TRBV5-6, TRBV5-1 and TRBV20-1, were significantly more frequent in patients than controls.

These TCRs are of unknown antigen specificity. Libraries were prepared through PCR. The instrument was an Illumina HiSeq 2500. To reduce PCR and sequencing biases, unique molecular identifiers were built into the TCR beta cDNA libraries. TCRdb took the public reads, trimmed them with fastp at Q25, ran MiXCR for clone calling and kept in-frame beta chains. Rows with one shared CDR3 protein collapse into an entry with the most common genes and DNA. In this sample the table shows 650,000 to 850,000 distinct CDR3 sequences, 53% of which occur a single time. The biggest ten clones account for approximately 4.5% of the sample. Specimen: blood. Receptor source: a girl between 5 and 17 years old with multiple sclerosis.

The rearrangement links TRBV12-3 or TRBV12-4 to TRBJ2-3; D is unclear. This CDR3 has 12 residues. The V gene lost 3 bases and the J gene lost 11 bases, with 12 bases spanning the gap. In nucleotides, the CDR3 is TGTGCCAGCAGTTTTTTCCAAGTTAGGCAGTATTTT. This sequence encodes CASSFFQVRQYF.

The chain has TRBV5-1 and TRBJ2-1; 8 bases line up with TRBD2. Germline-derived CDR1 and CDR2 are SGHRS and YFSETQ. This CDR3 is 15 amino acids long. V gave up 0 bases and J gave up 8 bases; unmatched junction bases: 7. The CDR3: CASSLGRGGVHEQFF. CDR3 coding DNA: TGCGCCAGCAGCTTGGGACGGGGGGGCGTCCATGAGCAGTTCTTC.

This clonotype was seen more than once but under ten times. The chain joins TRBV6-6 to TRBJ1-5; 7 nucleotides align to TRBD1. CDR3 length: 15 amino acids. The germline V gene encodes CDR1 MNHNY and CDR2 SVGAGI (reference sequence). Unmatched junction bases numbered 11, after V lost 6 bases and J lost 6 bases. Here the CDR3 DNA reads TGTGCCAGCAGGCCAACTAGGACAGGCAGTCAGCCCCAGCATTTT. Encoded protein: CASRPTRTGSQPQHF.

This clonotype is a singleton in its sample. The chain recombines TRBV5-1 with TRBJ2-5; D gene ambiguous. V dropped 3 bases and J dropped 5 bases, with 11 bases sitting between them. CDR1 is SGHRS and CDR2 is YFSETQ in the germline V gene. This CDR3 contains 13 residues. As DNA, the CDR3 is TGCGCCAGCAGCTCTGACCTCGGTGAGACCCAGTACTTC. Translating it yields CASSSDLGETQYF.

The table lists this clonotype with many counts. The chain combines TRBV20-1 with TRBJ2-5; TRBD1 might be the D (6 bases). The V gene lost 0 bases and the J gene lost 5 bases, with 22 bases spanning the gap. The CDR3 extends over 17 amino acids. Germline CDR1 reads DFQATT; CDR2 reads SNEGSKA (reference sequence). CDR3 loop: CSAREVSPSQGFETQYF. The CDR3 region has the DNA TGCAGTGCTAGAGAAGTATCCCCATCCCAGGGGTTCGAGACCCAGTACTTC.

The chain links TRBV29-1 to TRBJ2-7, with TRBD2 matching over 7 bases. The J call is doubtful: the DNA matches TRBJ2-5 better. The germline V gene encodes CDR1 SQVTM and CDR2 ANQGSEA. This CDR3 region has 14 residues. CDR3 in DNA: TGCAGCGTTGGGTATCCGGGGGGAAAAGAGACCCAGTACTTC. Its protein product is CSVGYPGGKETQYF.

This chain joins TRBV5-4 and TRBJ2-3; D is possibly TRBD2 (5 bases). CDR3 size: 16 residues. Germline-derived CDR1 and CDR2 are SGHNT and YYREEE (reference sequence). V shed 3 bases and J shed 2 bases, with 16 bases lying between them. The CDR3 loop is CASSSGSAPHTDTQYF. The CDR3 bases are TGTGCCAGCAGCTCGGGATCTGCACCCCACACAGATACGCAGTATTTT.

The CDR3, as DNA: TGCGCCAGCAGCTTCCGGGACGCAACTTGGGACGAGCAGTACTTC. This codes for CASSFRDATWDEQYF. V is TRBV5-1 and J is TRBJ2-7; D assignment may be TRBD1 or TRBD2 (5 bases each). CDR3 size: 15 residues. V dropped 2 bases and J dropped 5 bases, with 17 bases sitting between them. The germline V gene has CDR1 SGHRS and CDR2 YFSETQ.